This T cell receptor (beta chain) was sequenced for a study of T cells after posttransplantation cyclophosphamide (dated by TCRdb to 2016 to 2017). The study in broad terms: Using TRB sequencing, the study followed how the T cell repertoire rebuilt after myeloablative bone marrow transplantation with posttransplantation cyclophosphamide given as GVHD prophylaxis. Samples from about 32 PTCy-treated patients and some 16 related bone marrow donors of those patients were subjected to antigen receptor sequencing. TRB sequencing was performed on blood from all 35 or so PTCy patients with 1-year posttransplant specimens. Up to 3 additional blood samples from 2 to 5.2 years after transplant were also TRB-sequenced in 3 patients, as was pretransplant blood from several patients. Because TRA and TRB clonality correlated tightly in 9 samples, later TCR analyses were limited to TRB. Public TRB sequences were searched against a database of over 3,500 sequences associated with responses to pathogens, tumor antigens, self-antigens and alloantigens. The investigation overall reported the following: The TRB repertoires of T cells infiltrating skin or GI tract showed only limited overlap with the TRB repertoires of T cells in blood. Donor-recipient similarity was low at 1-2 months but increased during the first year, and donor CD8+ memory clones often dominated later blood repertoires. Across more than 40 patients, TRB clonality was highly associated with recipient CMV seropositivity and CMV reactivation, and diversity in PTCy patients was similar to diversity in CNI/methotrexate controls.

The treatment or condition label here, explained by the study, means: high-dose cyclophosphamide on days +3 and +4 as single-agent GVHD prophylaxis. Busulfan and fludarabine conditioning, a related or unrelated marrow graft, and cyclophosphamide on days +3 and +4 were given to PTCy patients. PTCy-treated patients came from a prospective multi-institutional clinical trial. Peripheral blood and bone marrow mononuclear cells were isolated by Ficoll-Hypaque density centrifugation and cryopreserved. TRB sequencing was run on genomic DNA with either the immunoSEQ assay at survey resolution or the hsTCRB kit. The paper's processing steps were these. The immunoSEQ software handled the initial read processing, while the LymphoSeq R package was used for the repertoire analyses. For each TRB dataset, clonality was calculated as 1 minus normalized Shannon entropy, and the Gini coefficient was computed as well. To infer phenotypes in unsorted samples, TRB sequences from sorted subsets of the recipient or donor were mapped onto the unsorted samples of the same recipient. In TCRdb, the immuneACCESS table is reduced to in-frame sequences with V and J assigned. These tables do not hold every clone; where another copy was compared, an unresolved V gene accounts for under half, and the others remain unexplained. V and J calls and clone size are those listed in that table; D and trimming were worked out from the DNA. For this sample the table gives roughly 23,000 clones, of which roughly nine tenths were detected only once. Clones ranked in the top ten supply around 10% of the sample.

Remarks on this clone: What antigen it recognizes has not been identified. Base qualities are not at hand, and no much larger clone is one base apart.

V is pared back by 4 bases and J by 0 bases, with 14 bases lying between the germline termini. From the germline V gene, CDR1 is SGDLS and CDR2 is YYNGEE. The CDR3 starts with the cysteine, ends with the phenylalanine, and has 17 residues. Of the read, only the CDR3 DNA is kept; its 51 bases are in frame from base 1. The TCR was taken from a female patient aged 30-39 years who received an allogeneic stem cell transplant from an unrelated donor, was CMV-positive, and had no GVHD. Donor T cells from the graft may be present among the T cells after a transplant. The material was PBMCs, obtained after allogeneic stem cell transplant with posttransplant cyclophosphamide. The V and J segments used are TRBV9 and TRBJ2-6; the D gene is possibly TRBD1, with 5 bases matching. This receptor carries the CDR3 CASSLEHRHSGANVLTF. The nucleotides are TGTGCCAGCAGCCTAGAGCACAGGCACTCTGGGGCCAACGTCCTGACTTTC.